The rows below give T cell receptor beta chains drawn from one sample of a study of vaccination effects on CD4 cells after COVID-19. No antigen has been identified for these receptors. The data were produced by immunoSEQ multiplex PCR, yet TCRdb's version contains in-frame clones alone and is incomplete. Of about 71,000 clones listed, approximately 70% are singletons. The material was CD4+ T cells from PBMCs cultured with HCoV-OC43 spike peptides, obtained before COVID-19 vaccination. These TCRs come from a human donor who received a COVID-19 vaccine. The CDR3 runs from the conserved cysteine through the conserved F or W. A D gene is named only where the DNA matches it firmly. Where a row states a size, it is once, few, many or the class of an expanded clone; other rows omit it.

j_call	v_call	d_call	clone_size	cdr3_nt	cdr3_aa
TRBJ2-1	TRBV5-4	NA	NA	TGTGCCAGCAGCTTGGACTGGCAGGAGGAGCAGTTCTTC	CASSLDWQEEQFF
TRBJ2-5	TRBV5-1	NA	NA	TGCGCCAGCAGCTTGGTGGTCGGGGAGACCCAGTACTTC	CASSLVVGETQYF
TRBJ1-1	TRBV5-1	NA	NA	TGCGCCAGCAGCTTGGAGGCCTACGAAGGAGCTGAAGCTTTCTTT	CASSLEAYEGAEAFF
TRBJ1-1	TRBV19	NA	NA	TGTGCCAGTAGTTTCGGGAGATTGAACACTGAAGCTTTCTTT	CASSFGRLNTEAFF
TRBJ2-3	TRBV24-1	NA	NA	TGTGCCACCAGTGATTTAACCACAAGAGATACGCAGTATTTT	CATSDLTTRDTQYF
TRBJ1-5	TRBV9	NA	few	TGTGCCAGCAGCCCTTGGGGCTATGGTCAGCCCCAGCATTTT	CASSPWGYGQPQHF
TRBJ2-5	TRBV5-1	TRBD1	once	TGCGCCAGCAGGTCGATGGTGACAGGGCAAGAGACCCAGTACTTC	CASRSMVTGQETQYF
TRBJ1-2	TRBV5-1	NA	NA	TGCGCCAGCAGCTGGACCCTCGGGACATTGGACAGCTATGGCTACACCTTC	CASSWTLGTLDSYGYTF
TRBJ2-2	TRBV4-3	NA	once	TGCGCCAGCAGCCAAGAAAGAATGCAGGGACTCACCGGGGAGCTGTTTTTT	CASSQERMQGLTGELFF
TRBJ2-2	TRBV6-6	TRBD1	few	TGTGCCAGCAGTCCCGGGACAGGGACGAACACCGGGGAGCTGTTTTTT	CASSPGTGTNTGELFF
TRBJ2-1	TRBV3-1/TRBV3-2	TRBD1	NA	TGTGCCAGCAGCCAAACAGGGGGCGTTGAGCAGTTCTTC	CASSQTGGVEQFF
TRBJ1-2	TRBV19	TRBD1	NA	TGTGCCAGTAGTTCTCGGGACAGGGGATTCTATGGCTACACCTTC	CASSSRDRGFYGYTF
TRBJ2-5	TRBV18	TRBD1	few	TGTGCCAGCTCGCATACCGGGACAGCCGGGGAGACCCAGTACTTC	CASSHTGTAGETQYF
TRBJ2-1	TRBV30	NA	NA	TGTGCCTGGAGTGTGGGGCAGTCCCCGGGGAATGAGCAGTTCTTC	CAWSVGQSPGNEQFF
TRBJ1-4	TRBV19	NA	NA	TGTGCCAGTAGTATTGGACTTTCTAATGAAAAACTGTTTTTT	CASSIGLSNEKLFF
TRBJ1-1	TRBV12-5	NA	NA	TGTGCTAGTGGTTCGCTACAGGGTGTCCTAGCGAACACTGAAGCTTTCTTT	CASGSLQGVLANTEAFF
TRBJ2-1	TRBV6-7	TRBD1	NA	TGTGCCAGCAGTTACCCCCGGACAGGAATTAATGAGCAGTTCTTC	CASSYPRTGINEQFF
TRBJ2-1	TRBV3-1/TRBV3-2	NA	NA	TGTGCCAGCAGCCAAGATTGGGGTTACAATGAGCAGTTCTTC	CASSQDWGYNEQFF
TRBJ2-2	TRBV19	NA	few	TGTGCCAGTAGGAACGGGGGCACCGGGGAGCTGTTTTTT	CASRNGGTGELFF
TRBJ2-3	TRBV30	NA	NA	TGTGCCTGGGACATGAGCACAGATACGCAGTATTTT	CAWDMSTDTQYF
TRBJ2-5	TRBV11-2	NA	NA	TGTGCCAGCAGCTTTCTGGGGGCGCGGGAGACCCAGTACTTC	CASSFLGARETQYF
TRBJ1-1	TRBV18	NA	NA	TGTGCCAGCTCACCACTAGGGAGCGGAAACACTGAAGCTTTCTTT	CASSPLGSGNTEAFF